One and the same sample provided the 9 T cell receptor beta chains below, sequenced in a study of blood T cell repertoires in COVID-19. Sequencing was performed with immunoSEQ multiplex PCR; in TCRdb, only in-frame clones are kept and a portion is missing. The sample includes about 280,000 clones, 85% to 90% seen only once; the top ten take about 4%. Sequencing was performed on PBMCs or T cells enriched from blood (not recorded which). These receptors were taken from a woman in her twenties or thirties with acute COVID-19.

The V gene is TRBV3-1 (or the pseudogene TRBV3-2), the J gene TRBJ2-1, with a weak D call TRBD2 (5 bases). The CDR3 is 18 amino acids. Germline V gene data show CDR1 as LGHDT and CDR2 as YNNKEL (reference sequence). V lost 0 bases, J lost 0 bases, and 15 bases lay in between. CDR3 amino acids: CASSQDRRRLSSYNEQFF. As DNA, the CDR3 is TGTGCCAGCAGCCAAGATAGGAGGCGGCTAAGCTCCTACAATGAGCAGTTCTTC.

This chain connects TRBV28 to TRBJ2-3, with TRBD2 matching over 9 bases. The V and J ends lost 3 bases and 4 bases, in that order; junction bases with no gene match: 8. Germline V gives CDR1 MDHEN, CDR2 SYDVKM. The CDR3 covers 16 residues. The CDR3 nucleotides read TGTGCCAGCAGTTTTTCTGGACTAGCGCTCGCAGATACGCAGTATTTT. Translated, it gives CASSFSGLALADTQYF.

The chain uses TRBV5-1 and TRBJ1-1; 12 bases align to TRBD1. The CDR3 runs to 16 residues. In germline, CDR1 is SGHRS, CDR2 YFSETQ. Trimming at V came to 2 bases and at J to 7 bases, leaving 9 bases not matched to a gene. CDR3 residues: CASSLSPGTGGLEAFF. Here the CDR3 DNA reads TGCGCCAGCAGCTTATCACCCGGGACAGGGGGCCTTGAAGCTTTCTTT.

This chain connects TRBV6-2 or TRBV6-3 to TRBJ1-5; TRBD1 matches 8 bases. J lost 2 bases, V lost 5 bases, and 17 bases had no gene match. CDR3 length equals 19 residues. Germline loops: CDR1 MNHEY, CDR2 SVGEGT. CDR3 region: CASSHASTGEWFGNQPQHF. The DNA of the CDR3 is TGTGCCAGCAGTCATGCTTCGACAGGGGAATGGTTTGGCAATCAGCCCCAGCATTTT.

V gene TRBV13 combines with J gene TRBJ1-2; TRBD1 is a possible D gene (5 bases). The CDR3 consists of 12 residues. Deletions cut 3 bases from V and 8 bases from J, with 10 bases between. The germline CDR1 and CDR2 sequences are PRHDT and FYEKMQ (reference sequence). The DNA for the CDR3 is TGTGCCAGCAGCTTCAGGGAAGGAGGCTACACCTTC. This codes for CASSFREGGYTF. Variable domain in full (rest from reference TRBV13 and TRBJ1-2): AAGVIQSPRHLIKEKRETATLKCYPIPRHDTVYWYQQGPGQDPQFLISFYEKMQSDKGSIPDRFSAQQFSDYHSELNMSSLELGDSALYFCASSFREGGYTFGSGTRLTVV.

The genes are TRBV20-1 and TRBJ2-7; tentative D call: TRBD1 (6 bases). V lost 3 bases, J lost 5 bases, and 20 bases lay in between. CDR3 length: 15 residues. In germline, CDR1 is DFQATT, CDR2 SNEGSKA (reference sequence). DNA of the CDR3: TGCAGTGCTAGTTCGATAGACAGGCTGTTAAACGAGCAGTACTTC. Its translation: CSASSIDRLLNEQYF.

V usage is TRBV10-3 and J usage is TRBJ1-2; 7 nucleotides line up with TRBD1. CDR1 and CDR2 (germline): ENHRY, SYGVKD. The CDR3 runs to 18 residues. The J segment lost 4 bases and the V segment lost 5 bases, leaving 19 bases of the junction unmatched. CDR3 amino acids: CAISTGVLQDSTTYGYTF. CDR3 DNA: TGTGCCATCAGTACAGGGGTGCTACAGGATAGTACTACCTATGGCTACACCTTC.

The gene calls are TRBV19 and TRBJ1-2; maybe TRBD1 (6 bases). CDR1 LNHDA and CDR2 SQIVND come from the germline V gene (reference sequence). CDR3 length equals 13 residues. The V gene lost 2 bases and the J gene lost 2 bases, with 6 bases spanning the gap. CDR3 coding DNA: TGTGCCAGTAGTATACAGGGGAACTATGGCTACACCTTC. Amino acid sequence: CASSIQGNYGYTF.

V gene TRBV10-3 combines with J gene TRBJ1-1, with TRBD1 matching 7 bases. The CDR3 runs to 14 residues. Trimming at V came to 7 bases and at J to 0 bases, leaving 5 bases not matched to a gene. CDR1 and CDR2 from the germline V gene are ENHRY and SYGVKD. For the CDR3, the DNA is TGTGCCATCACCCCGGGACAGTTGAACACTGAAGCTTTCTTT. This encodes CAITPGQLNTEAFF.